This TCR beta chain appears in the sequencing data of a study of regulatory T cells in long-lasting Graves disease. Overall study results and limits: Sample size was small, which may have lowered accuracy.

Documented time point: newly diagnosed GD, antithyroid drugs for less than 3 months. With RNA extracted from PBMCs as input, the TCR library was made. Staff took around 9.7 milliliters of peripheral blood and put it into EDTA tubes. This CDR3 has 16 amino acids. CDR1 and CDR2 from the germline V gene are SEHNR and FQNEAQ (reference sequence). V dropped 2 bases and J dropped 6 bases, with 20 bases sitting between them. For this clonotype: The antigen remains unidentified.

Arm-PCR of CDR3 regions and iRepertoire HTBI primers were the basis on which TCR beta libraries were built. One entry per CDR3 protein, called by TCRdb with MiXCR from the multiplex PCR reads. The sample has fewer than 550,000 distinct CDR3 sequences, around 15% seen once. The sample was also reused in another study, on T cells in Graves' hyperthyroidism and ophthalmopathy.

The TCR sequence derives from a woman under 30 with Graves disease. This specimen was peripheral blood mononuclear cells (PBMCs), taken at new diagnosis, from a patient treated with antithyroid drugs. The J gene is TRBJ2-7, the V gene TRBV7-9; possible D gene TRBD2, 7 bases. The CDR3 here is CASSLLRGGIGSEQYF. Here the CDR3 DNA reads TGTGCCAGCAGCTTATTAAGGGGGGGGATCGGGTCCGAGCAGTACTTC.